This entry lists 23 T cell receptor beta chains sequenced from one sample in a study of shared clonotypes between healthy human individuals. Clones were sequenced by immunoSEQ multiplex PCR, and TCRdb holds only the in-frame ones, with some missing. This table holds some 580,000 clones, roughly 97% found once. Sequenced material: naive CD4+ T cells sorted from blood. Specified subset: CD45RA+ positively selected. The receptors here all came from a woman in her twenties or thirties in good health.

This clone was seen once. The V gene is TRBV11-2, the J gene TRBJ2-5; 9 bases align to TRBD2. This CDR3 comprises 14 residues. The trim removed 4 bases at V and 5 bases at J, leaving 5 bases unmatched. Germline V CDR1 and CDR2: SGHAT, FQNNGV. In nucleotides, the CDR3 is TGTGCCAGCAGCTATAGCGGGAGCGTGGAGACCCAGTACTTC. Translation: CASSYSGSVETQYF.

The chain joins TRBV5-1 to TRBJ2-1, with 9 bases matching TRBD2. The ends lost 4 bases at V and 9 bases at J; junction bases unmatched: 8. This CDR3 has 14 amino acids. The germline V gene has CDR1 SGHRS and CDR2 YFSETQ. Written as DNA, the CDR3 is TGCGCCAGCAGCCCACGGACTAGCGCAGGTGAGCAGTTCTTC. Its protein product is CASSPRTSAGEQFF.

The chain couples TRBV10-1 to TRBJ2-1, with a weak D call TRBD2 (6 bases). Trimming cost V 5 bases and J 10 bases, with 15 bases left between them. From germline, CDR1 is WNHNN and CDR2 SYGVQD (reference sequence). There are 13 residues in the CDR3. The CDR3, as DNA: TGCGCCAGCAGTCCCCCCGGGAGCGGGGAGCAGTTCTTC. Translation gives CASSPPGSGEQFF.

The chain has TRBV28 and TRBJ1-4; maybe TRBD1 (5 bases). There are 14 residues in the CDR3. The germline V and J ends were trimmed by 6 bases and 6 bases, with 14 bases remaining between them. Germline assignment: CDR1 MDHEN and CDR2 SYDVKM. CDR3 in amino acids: CASSPGQGDEKLFF. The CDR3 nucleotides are TGTGCCAGCAGCCCTGGGCAGGGAGATGAAAAACTGTTTTTT.

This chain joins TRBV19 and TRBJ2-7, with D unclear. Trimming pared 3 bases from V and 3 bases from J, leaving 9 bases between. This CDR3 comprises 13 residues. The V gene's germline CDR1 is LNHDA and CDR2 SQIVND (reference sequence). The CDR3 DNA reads TGTGCCAGTAGTATGAGCCCGCTCTACGAGCAGTACTTC. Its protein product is CASSMSPLYEQYF.

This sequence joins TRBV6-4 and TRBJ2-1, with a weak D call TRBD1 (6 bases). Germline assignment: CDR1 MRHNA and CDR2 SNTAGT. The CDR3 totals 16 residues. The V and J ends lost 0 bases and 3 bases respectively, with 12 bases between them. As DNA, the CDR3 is TGTGCCAGCAGTGACTCGGCAGGGGCTTACTACAATGAGCAGTTCTTC. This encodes CASSDSAGAYYNEQFF.

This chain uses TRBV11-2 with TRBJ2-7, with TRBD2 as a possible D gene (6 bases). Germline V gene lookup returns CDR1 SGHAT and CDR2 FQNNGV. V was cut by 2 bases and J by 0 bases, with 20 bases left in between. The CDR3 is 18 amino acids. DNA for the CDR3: TGTGCCAGCAGCTTATTTCGGGTCCTAGCGCCAGACTCCTACGAGCAGTACTTC. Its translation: CASSLFRVLAPDSYEQYF. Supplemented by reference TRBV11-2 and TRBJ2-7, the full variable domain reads EAGVAQSPRYKIIEKRQSVAFWCNPISGHATLYWYQQILGQGPKLLIQFQNNGVVDDSQLPKDRFSAERLKGVDSTLKIQPAKLEDSAVYLCASSLFRVLAPDSYEQYFGPGTRLTVT.

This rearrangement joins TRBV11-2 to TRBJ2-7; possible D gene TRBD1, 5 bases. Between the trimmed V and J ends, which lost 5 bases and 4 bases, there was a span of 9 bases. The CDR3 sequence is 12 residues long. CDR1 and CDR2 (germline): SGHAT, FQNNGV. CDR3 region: CASSPQGYEQYF. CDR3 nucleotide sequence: TGTGCCAGCAGCCCTCAGGGTTACGAGCAGTACTTC.

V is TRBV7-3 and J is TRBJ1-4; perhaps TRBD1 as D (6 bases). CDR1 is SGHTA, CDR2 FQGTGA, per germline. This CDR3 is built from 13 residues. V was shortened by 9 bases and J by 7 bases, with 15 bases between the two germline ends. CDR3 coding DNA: TGTGCCAGAGAACAGGGCTCGGTTGAAAAACTGTTTTTT. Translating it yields CAREQGSVEKLFF.

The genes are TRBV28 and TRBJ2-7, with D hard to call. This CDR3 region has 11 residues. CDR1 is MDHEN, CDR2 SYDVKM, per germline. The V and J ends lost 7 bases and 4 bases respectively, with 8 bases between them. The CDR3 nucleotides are TGTGCCAGCAAGGCCAATTACGAGCAGTACTTC. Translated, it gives CASKANYEQYF.

DNA of the CDR3: TGTGCCAGCAGCTTGGCCGGGCAGACGTACGGACCCCATTCACCCCTCCACTTT. Its protein is CASSLAGQTYGPHSPLHF. The chain carries TRBV5-6 and TRBJ1-6; D remains ambiguous. Germline V gene sequence: CDR1 SGHDT, CDR2 YYEEEE. CDR3 length equals 18 residues. Trimming cost V 0 bases and J 8 bases, with 21 bases left between them.

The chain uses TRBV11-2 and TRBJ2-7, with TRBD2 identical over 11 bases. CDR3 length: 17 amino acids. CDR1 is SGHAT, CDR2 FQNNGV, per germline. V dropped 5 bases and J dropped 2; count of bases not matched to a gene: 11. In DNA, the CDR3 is TGTGCCAGCAGCCCCCTGGGACTAGCGGTGATTACCTACGAGCAGTACTTC. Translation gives CASSPLGLAVITYEQYF.

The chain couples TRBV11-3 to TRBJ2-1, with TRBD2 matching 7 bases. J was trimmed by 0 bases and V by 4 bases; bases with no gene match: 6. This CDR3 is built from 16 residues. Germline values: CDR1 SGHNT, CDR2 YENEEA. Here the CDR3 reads CASSSLRGSSYNEQFF. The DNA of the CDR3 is TGTGCCAGCAGCTCGTTACGCGGGAGCTCCTACAATGAGCAGTTCTTC.

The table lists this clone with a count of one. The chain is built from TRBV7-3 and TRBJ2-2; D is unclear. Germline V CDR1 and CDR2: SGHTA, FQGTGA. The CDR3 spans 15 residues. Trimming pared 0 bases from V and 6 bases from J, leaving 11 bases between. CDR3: CASSLTPLEAGELFF. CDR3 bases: TGTGCCAGCAGCTTAACTCCCCTCGAGGCCGGGGAGCTGTTTTTT.

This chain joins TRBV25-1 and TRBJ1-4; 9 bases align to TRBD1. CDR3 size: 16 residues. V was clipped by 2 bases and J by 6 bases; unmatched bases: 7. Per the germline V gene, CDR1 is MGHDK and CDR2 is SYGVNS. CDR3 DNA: TGTGCCAGCAGTGAACGGGGGGACAGGGTTTATGAAAAACTGTTTTTT. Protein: CASSERGDRVYEKLFF. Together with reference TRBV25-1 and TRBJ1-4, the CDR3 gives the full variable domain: EADIYQTPRYLVIGTGKKITLECSQTMGHDKMYWYQQDPGMELHLIHYSYGVNSTEKGDLSSESTVSRIRTEHFPLTLESARPSHTSQYLCASSERGDRVYEKLFFGSGTQLSVL.

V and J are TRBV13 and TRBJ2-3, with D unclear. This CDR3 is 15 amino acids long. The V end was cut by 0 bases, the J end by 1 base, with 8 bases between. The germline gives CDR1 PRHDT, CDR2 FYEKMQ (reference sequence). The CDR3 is CASSLGVVGTDTQYF. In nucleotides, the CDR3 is TGTGCCAGCAGCTTAGGTGTGGTGGGCACAGATACGCAGTATTTT.

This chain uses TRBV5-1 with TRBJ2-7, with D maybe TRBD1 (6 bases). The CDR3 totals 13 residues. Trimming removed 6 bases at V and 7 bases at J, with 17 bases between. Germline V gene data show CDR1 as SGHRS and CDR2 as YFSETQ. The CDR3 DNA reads TGCGCCAGCAACAACAGGGTATCGGATGAGCAGTACTTC. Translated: CASNNRVSDEQYF.

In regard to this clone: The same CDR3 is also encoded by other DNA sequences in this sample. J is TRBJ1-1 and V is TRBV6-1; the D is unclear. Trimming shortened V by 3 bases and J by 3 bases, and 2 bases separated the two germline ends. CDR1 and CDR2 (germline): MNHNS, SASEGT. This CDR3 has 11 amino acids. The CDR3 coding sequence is TGTGCCAGCAGTGAGTACACTGAAGCTTTCTTT. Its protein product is CASSEYTEAFF.

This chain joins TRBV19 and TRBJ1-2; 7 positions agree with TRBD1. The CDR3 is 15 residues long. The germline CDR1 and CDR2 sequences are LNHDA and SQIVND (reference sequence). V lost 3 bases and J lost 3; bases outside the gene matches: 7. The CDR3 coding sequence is TGTGCCAGTAGTATTTCGGCAGGGGGGGACTATGGCTACACCTTC. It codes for CASSISAGGDYGYTF.

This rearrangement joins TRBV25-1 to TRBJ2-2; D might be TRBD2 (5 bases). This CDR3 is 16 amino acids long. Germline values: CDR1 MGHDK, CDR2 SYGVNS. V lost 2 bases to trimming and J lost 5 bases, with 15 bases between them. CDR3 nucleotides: TGTGCCAGCAGTGAACTAGAAGGCAGAGGGACCGGGGAGCTGTTTTTT. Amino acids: CASSELEGRGTGELFF. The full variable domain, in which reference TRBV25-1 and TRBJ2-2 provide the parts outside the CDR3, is EADIYQTPRYLVIGTGKKITLECSQTMGHDKMYWYQQDPGMELHLIHYSYGVNSTEKGDLSSESTVSRIRTEHFPLTLESARPSHTSQYLCASSELEGRGTGELFFGEGSRLTVL.

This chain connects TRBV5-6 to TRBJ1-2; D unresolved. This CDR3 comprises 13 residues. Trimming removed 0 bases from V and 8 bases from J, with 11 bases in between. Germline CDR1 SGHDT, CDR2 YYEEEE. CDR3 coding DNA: TGTGCCAGCAGCTTGGCCGGGTTTGTGGGCTACACCTTC. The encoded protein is CASSLAGFVGYTF.

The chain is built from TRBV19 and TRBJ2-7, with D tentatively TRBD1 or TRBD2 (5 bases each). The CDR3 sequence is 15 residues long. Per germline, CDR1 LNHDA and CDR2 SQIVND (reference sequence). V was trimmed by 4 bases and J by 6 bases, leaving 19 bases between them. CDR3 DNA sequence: TGTGCCAGTAGTACTACCGGGACCGCCGCGGGCGAGCAGTACTTC. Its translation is CASSTTGTAAGEQYF.

The CDR3 is CASSQEWDRQETQYF. CDR3 in DNA: TGTGCCAGCAGCCAAGAATGGGACCGGCAAGAGACCCAGTACTTC. The gene calls are TRBV4-2 and TRBJ2-5; either TRBD1 or TRBD2 may fit D (5 bases each). Trimming stripped 0 bases from V and 2 bases from J, with 10 bases between. This CDR3 spans 15 amino acids. The germline CDR1 and CDR2 sequences are LGHNA and YNFKEQ.